The sequence of this TCR beta chain was determined in a study of shared clonotypes between healthy human individuals. Measured with immunoSEQ multiplex PCR; TCRdb has only the in-frame clones, and not every one. Of millions of clones in the sample, roughly 96% are singletons; the top ten hold around 0.13%. The CDR3 is made up of 18 amino acids. The J segment lost 0 bases and the V segment lost 0 bases, leaving 8 bases of the junction unmatched. The germline CDR1 and CDR2 sequences are GTSNPN and SVGIG (reference sequence). In regard to this clone: Its antigen remains unidentified.

Overall study findings and caveats: Naive CD4 clonotypes were shared across a few donors at 4.5% to 6%. Depth was large, yet rarefaction showed that sorted-subset sequencing was incomplete.

Participating donors were healthy, HIV-negative adults free of recent acute infections or vaccinations. The clonotype originates from a man aged 18 to 29 in good health. The rearrangement joins TRBV30 to TRBJ2-6; 7 bases match TRBD1. Sequenced: naive CD4+ T cells sorted from blood. Subset noted: CD45RA+ positively selected. CDR3: CAWSVERQGLSGANVLTF. The CDR3 bases are TGTGCCTGGAGTGTAGAGAGACAGGGTCTCTCTGGGGCCAACGTCCTGACTTTC.